This T cell receptor beta chain is drawn from a study of cytomegalovirus exposure and HLA in healthy donors. A note on this clone: As yet, its antigen is unknown.

V was pared by 6 bases and J by 4 bases, with 10 bases of the junction left unmatched. Looked up from germline, CDR1 is SGDLS and CDR2 is YYNGEE. There are 15 residues in the CDR3. The PCR used 60 Vbeta and 13 Jbeta primers. Authors' analysis steps: An analysis performed later counted about 80 million unique TCR beta chains (around 9.9 million of them shared). Clones were sequenced by immunoSEQ multiplex PCR, and TCRdb holds only the in-frame ones, with some missing. V, J and clone size reflect that table, while D and trimming were determined from the DNA. The sample spans approximately 77,000 clones; the ten largest clones claim roughly 5.1%. Findings of the study overall: In a later analysis, TCR beta V- and J-gene trimming was associated with a missense DCLRE1C variant. Sequencing likely generated an artifact that appeared as a cluster of highly shared sequence variants. Earlier analysis yielded a pattern in which most TCR beta V segments were productive about 90% or about 30% of the time.

The sample was PBMCs. This sequence joins TRBV9 and TRBJ1-3; 7 bases are a match to TRBD1. This sequence originates from a man aged 30 to 45 in good health and CMV-seronegative. CDR3 DNA sequence: TGTGCCAGCACCCGGACTGGGACAGCCGGAAACACCATATATTTT. Its translation: CASTRTGTAGNTIYF. Full variable domain (missing parts from reference TRBV9 and TRBJ1-3): DSGVTQTPKHLITATGQRVTLRCSPRSGDLSVYWYQQSLDQGLQFLIQYYNGEERAKGNILERFSAQQFPDLHSELNLSSLELGDSALYFCASTRTGTAGNTIYFGEGSWLTVV.